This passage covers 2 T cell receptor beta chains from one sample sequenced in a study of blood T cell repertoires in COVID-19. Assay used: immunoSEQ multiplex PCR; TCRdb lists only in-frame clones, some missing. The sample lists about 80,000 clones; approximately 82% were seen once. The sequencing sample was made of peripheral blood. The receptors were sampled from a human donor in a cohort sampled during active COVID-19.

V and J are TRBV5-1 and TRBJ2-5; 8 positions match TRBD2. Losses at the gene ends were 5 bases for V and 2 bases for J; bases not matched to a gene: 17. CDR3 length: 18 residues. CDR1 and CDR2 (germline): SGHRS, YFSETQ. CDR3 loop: CASRLGVTSAFGQETQYF. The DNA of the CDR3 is TGCGCCAGCAGACTCGGAGTGACTAGCGCATTTGGGCAAGAGACCCAGTACTTC.

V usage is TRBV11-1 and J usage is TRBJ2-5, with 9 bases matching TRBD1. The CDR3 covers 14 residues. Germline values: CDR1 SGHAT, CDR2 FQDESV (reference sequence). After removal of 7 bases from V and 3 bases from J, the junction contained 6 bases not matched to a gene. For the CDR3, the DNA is TGTGCCAGCACCGGGACAGGGAGGAAAGAGACCCAGTACTTC. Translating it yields CASTGTGRKETQYF.